This TCR beta chain stems from a study of blood T cell repertoires in COVID-19. About the research overall: PBMCs, B-cell-depleted T cells, or T cells provided the cDNA or gDNA that made up the material.

Germline lookup yields CDR1 LGHDT and CDR2 YNNKEL (reference sequence). This CDR3 is 17 amino acids long. With 4 bases clipped from V and 4 bases from J, the junction kept 11 bases outside the gene matches. Libraries were prepared by immunoSEQ multiplex PCR; TCRdb keeps only in-frame clonotypes and omits some of them. The sample lists roughly 330,000 clones; around 89% were seen once. The chain uses TRBV3-1 (or the pseudogene TRBV3-2) and TRBJ2-2; 8 bases fit TRBD2. Sequencing was performed on peripheral blood. The clonotype comes from a man between 18 and 29 years old who had recovered from COVID-19. In DNA, the CDR3 is TGTGCCAGCAGCCGCCAAGTCGGGGGGGGAACCACCGGGGAGCTGTTTTTT. Its protein is CASSRQVGGGTTGELFF.